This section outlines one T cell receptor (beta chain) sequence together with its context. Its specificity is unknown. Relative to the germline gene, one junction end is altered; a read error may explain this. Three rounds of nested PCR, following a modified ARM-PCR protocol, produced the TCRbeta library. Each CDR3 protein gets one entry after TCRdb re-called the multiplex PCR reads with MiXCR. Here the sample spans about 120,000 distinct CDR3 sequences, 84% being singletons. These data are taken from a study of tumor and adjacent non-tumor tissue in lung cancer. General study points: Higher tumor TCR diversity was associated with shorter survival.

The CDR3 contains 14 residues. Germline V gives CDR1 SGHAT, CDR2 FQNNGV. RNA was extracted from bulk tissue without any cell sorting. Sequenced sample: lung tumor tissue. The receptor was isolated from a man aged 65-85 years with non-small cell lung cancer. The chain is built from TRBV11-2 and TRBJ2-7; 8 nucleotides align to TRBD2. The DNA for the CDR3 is TGTGCCAGCAACTTAGGTAGCGGGGCCTACGAACAGTACTTC. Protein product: CASNLGSGAYEQYF.